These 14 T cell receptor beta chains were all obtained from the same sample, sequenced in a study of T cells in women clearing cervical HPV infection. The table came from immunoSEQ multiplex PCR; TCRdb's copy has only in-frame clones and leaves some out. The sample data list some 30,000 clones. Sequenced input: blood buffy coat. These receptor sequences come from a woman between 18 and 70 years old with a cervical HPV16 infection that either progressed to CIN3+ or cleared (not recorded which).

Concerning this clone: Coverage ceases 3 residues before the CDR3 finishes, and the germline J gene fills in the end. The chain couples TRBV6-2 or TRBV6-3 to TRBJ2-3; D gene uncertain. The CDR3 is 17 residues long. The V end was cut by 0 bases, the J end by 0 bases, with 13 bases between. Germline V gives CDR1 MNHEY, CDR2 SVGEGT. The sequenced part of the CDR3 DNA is TGTGCCAGCAGTTACTCGCGGCTACCTGAAAGCACAGATACG. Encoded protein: CASSYSRLPESTDT. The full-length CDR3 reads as CASSYSRLPESTDTQYF.

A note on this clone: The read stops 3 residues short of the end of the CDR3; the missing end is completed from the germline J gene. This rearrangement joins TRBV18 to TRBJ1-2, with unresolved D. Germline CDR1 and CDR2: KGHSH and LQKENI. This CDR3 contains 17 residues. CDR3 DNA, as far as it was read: TGTGCCAGCTCACCGGTCCGGCTGATCTTAGCTAACTATGTT. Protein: CASSPVRLILANYV. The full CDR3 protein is CASSPVRLILANYVYTF.

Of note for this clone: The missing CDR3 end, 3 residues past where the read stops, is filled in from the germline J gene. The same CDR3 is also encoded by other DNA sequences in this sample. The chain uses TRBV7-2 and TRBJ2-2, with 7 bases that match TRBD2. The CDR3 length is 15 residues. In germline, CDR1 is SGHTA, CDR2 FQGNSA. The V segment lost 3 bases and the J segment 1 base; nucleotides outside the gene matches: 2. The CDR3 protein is CASSLGGVNTGELFF. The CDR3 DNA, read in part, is TGTGCCAGCAGCTTGGGGGGGGTGAACACCGGGGAG. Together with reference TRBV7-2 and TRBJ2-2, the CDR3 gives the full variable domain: GAGVSQSPSNKVTEKGKDVELRCDPISGHTALYWYRQSLGQGLEFLIYFQGNSAPDKSGLPSDRFSAERTGGSVSTLTIQRTQQEDSAVYLCASSLGGVNTGELFFGEGSRLTVL.

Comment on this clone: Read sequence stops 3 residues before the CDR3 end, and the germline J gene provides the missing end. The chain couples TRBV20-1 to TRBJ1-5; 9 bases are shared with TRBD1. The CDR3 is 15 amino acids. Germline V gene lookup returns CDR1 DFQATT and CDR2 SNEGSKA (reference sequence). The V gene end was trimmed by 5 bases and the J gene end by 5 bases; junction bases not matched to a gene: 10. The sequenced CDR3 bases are TGCAGTGCTCATCCGGGACAGGGAAGGTATCAGCCC. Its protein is CSAHPGQGRYQP. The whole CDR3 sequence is CSAHPGQGRYQPQHF.

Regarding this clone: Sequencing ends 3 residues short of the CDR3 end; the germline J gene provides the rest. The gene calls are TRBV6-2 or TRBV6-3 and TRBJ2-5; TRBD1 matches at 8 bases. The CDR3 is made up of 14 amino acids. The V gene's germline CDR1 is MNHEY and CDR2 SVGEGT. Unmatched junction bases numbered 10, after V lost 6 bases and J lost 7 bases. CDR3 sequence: CASSKDRAAGTQYF. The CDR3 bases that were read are TGTGCCAGCAGCAAGGACAGGGCTGCGGGGACC.

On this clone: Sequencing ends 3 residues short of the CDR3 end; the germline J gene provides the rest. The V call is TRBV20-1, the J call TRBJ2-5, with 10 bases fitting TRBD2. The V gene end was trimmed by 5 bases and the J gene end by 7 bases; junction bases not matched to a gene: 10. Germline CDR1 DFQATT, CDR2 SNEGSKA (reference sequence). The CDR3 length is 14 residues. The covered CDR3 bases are TGCAGTGCTTGTCCTAGCGGGGGCCAGGGGACC. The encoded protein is CSACPSGGQGT. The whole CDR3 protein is CSACPSGGQGTQYF.

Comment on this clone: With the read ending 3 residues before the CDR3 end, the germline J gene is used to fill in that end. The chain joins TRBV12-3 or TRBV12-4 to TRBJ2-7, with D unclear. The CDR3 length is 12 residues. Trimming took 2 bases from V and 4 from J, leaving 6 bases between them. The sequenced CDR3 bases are TGTGCCAGCAGTTTATCTCTATACGAG. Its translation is CASSLSLYE. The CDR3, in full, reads CASSLSLYEQYF.

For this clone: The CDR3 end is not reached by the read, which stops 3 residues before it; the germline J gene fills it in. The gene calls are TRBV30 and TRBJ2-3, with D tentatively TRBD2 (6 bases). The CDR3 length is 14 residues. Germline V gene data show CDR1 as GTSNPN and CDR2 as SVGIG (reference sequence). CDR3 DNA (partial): TGTGCCTGGAGTGTGGGCGGGGTCCAAGAGACG. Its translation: CAWSVGGVQET. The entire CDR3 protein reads CAWSVGGVQETQYF.

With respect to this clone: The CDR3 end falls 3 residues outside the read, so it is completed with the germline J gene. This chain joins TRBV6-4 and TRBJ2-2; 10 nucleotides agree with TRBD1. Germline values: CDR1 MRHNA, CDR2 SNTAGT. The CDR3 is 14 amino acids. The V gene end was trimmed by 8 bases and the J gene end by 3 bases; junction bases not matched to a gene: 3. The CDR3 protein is CASSGTGDTGELFF. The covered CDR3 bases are TGTGCCAGCTCCGGGACAGGGGACACCGGGGAG.

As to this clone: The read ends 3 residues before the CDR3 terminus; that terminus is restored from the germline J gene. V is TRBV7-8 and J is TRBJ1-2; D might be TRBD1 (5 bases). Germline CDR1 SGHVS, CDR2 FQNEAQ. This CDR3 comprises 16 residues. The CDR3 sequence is CASSPPGTSSEHTYTF. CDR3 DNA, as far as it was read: TGTGCCAGCAGCCCCCCCGGGACTAGCAGTGAACATACC. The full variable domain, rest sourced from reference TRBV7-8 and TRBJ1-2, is GAGVSQSPRYKVAKRGQDVALRCDPISGHVSLFWYQQALGQGPEFLTYFQNEAQLDKSGLPSDRFFAERPEGSVSTLKIQRTQQEDSAVYLCASSPPGTSSEHTYTFGSGTRLTVV.

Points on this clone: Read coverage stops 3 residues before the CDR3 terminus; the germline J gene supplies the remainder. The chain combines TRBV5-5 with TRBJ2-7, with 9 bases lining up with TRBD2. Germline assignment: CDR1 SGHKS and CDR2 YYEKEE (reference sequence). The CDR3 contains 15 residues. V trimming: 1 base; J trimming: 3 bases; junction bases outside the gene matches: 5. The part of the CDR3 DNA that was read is TGTGCCAGCAGCTTGATAGCGGGGGCGTACTACGAG. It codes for CASSLIAGAYYE. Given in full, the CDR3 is CASSLIAGAYYEQYF.

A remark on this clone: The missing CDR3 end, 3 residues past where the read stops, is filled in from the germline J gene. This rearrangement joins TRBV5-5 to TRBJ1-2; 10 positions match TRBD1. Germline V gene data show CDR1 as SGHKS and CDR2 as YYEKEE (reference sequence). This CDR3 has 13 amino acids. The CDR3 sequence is CASSPGTGDSYTF. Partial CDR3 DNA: TGTGCCAGCAGCCCCGGGACAGGGGATAGC. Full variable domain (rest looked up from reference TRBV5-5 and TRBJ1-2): DAGVTQSPTHLIKTRGQQVTLRCSPISGHKSVSWYQQVLGQGPQFIFQYYEKEERGRGNFPDRFSARQFPNYSSELNVNALLLGDSALYLCASSPGTGDSYTFGSGTRLTVV.

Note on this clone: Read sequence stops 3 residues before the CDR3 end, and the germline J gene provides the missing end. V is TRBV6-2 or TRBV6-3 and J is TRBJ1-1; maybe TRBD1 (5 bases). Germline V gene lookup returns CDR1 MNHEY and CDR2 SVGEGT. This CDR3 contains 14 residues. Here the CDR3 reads CASSYSWQGKGAFF. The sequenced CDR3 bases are TGTGCCAGCAGTTACTCCTGGCAGGGCAAGGGA.

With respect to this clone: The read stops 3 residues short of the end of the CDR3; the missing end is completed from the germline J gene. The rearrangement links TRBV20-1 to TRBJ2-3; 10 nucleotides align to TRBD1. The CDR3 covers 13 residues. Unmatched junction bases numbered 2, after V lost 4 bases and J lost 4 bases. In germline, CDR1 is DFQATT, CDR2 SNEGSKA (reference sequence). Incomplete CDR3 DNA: TGCAGTGCTAACGGACAGGGGGCAGATACG. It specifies CSANGQGADT. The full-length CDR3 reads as CSANGQGADTQYF.